The T cell receptor (beta chain) under discussion was sequenced for a study of monozygotic twins with inflammatory bowel disease. General observations from the study: Relative clonotype sharing with others was diminished in IBD patients versus healthy twins, particularly with disease activity. Between concordant and discordant twins, repertoire similarity failed to differ, a result that limited power may explain.

cDNA synthesis was performed in eight separate reactions for each sample. TCRdb reanalyzed the 5' RACE reads and collapses them to one entry per CDR3 protein, without DNA. This table lists about 450,000 distinct CDR3 sequences. A remark on this clonotype: Its antigen is unidentified.

This CDR3 has 19 amino acids. Germline lookup yields CDR1 SGHNT and CDR2 YYREEE (reference sequence). The chain uses TRBV5-4 and TRBJ1-5. This TCR was sampled from a human donor with ulcerative colitis or Crohn's disease, or a healthy co-twin of an affected twin (not recorded which). Sequences were obtained from blood. CDR3: CASSSPDGAASLSNQPQHF.